The sequence of this TCR beta chain was determined in a study of CD8+ T cells in alopecia areata. Overall study results and limits: Scalp clonality and expanded CD8+ clones among the top 100 were significantly decreased by tofacitinib. With tofacitinib ongoing, many expanded lesional clones persisted in both scalp and blood.

Treatment reported: oral pan-JAK inhibitor, 5-10 mg twice daily. Extraction and reverse transcription of RNA yielded cDNA as the sequencing template. Method: immunoSEQ multiplex PCR; TCRdb's copy keeps in-frame clones and lacks some. This table has about 140,000 clones, about 88% appearing once. Notes on this clone: Its target is not known.

Between the trimmed V and J ends, which lost 0 bases and 3 bases, there was a span of 9 bases. This CDR3 contains 14 residues. CDR1 and CDR2 (germline): MNHEY, SVGAGI. Sample: CD8+ T cells sorted from blood, taken at week 4, from a patient treated with tofacitinib. The receptor was isolated from a human donor with alopecia areata. This chain links TRBV6-5 with TRBJ2-7; D might be TRBD2 (5 bases). The CDR3 DNA follows: TGTGCCAGCAGTTACTCGCAAGGGAGCTACGAGCAGTACTTC. Translating gives CASSYSQGSYEQYF.